The 27 T cell receptor beta chains presented below share a single source sample, sequenced in a study of Graves' ophthalmopathy and Graves' hyperthyroidism. RNA transcripts were the source from which TCR beta CDR3 regions were amplified. Following a first-round RT-PCR that used HTBI primers, a second-round multiplex PCR was carried out. Using its own MiXCR run on the multiplex PCR reads, TCRdb lists one record per CDR3 protein. The sample contains more than 550,000 distinct CDR3 sequences, about 41% of which appear only once. The sequenced sample was peripheral blood. These TCRs come from an adult man with Graves' ophthalmopathy.

The chain is built from TRBV10-3 and TRBJ2-3; D perhaps matches TRBD2 (5 bases). The CDR3 sequence is 17 residues long. V was trimmed by 7 bases and J by 6 bases, leaving 26 bases between them. CDR1 is ENHRY and CDR2 is SYGVKD in the germline V gene. The CDR3 region is CAITPTLRTSVADTQYF. CDR3 DNA: TGTGCCATCACTCCGACGTTGAGGACTTCGGTAGCGGATACGCAGTATTTT.

This clonotype was seen many times. The chain joins TRBV11-2 to TRBJ2-6; D uncertain. V gave up 0 bases and J gave up 0 bases, with 3 bases separating them. This CDR3 has 15 residues. Germline CDR1 SGHAT, CDR2 FQNNGV. CDR3 region: CASSLDTSGANVLTF. The CDR3 nucleotides read TGTGCCAGCAGCTTAGACACCTCTGGGGCCAACGTCCTGACTTTC.

J is TRBJ1-2 and V is TRBV12-3 or TRBV12-4, with D perhaps TRBD1 (6 bases). There are 14 residues in the CDR3. Deletions cut 11 bases from V and 3 bases from J, with 19 bases between. The CDR3 bases are TGTGCCTGGAGAGGATCGGGGGCCGACTATGGCTACACCTTC. Translation: CAWRGSGADYGYTF.

The table lists this clonotype with a few counts. The chain combines TRBV6-5 with TRBJ2-2; 8 bases are shared with TRBD1. J was trimmed by 2 bases and V by 5 bases; bases with no gene match: 10. This CDR3 region has 17 residues. Germline V gives CDR1 MNHEY, CDR2 SVGAGI. In DNA, the CDR3 is TGTGCCAGCAGTCCGTATCGGACAGGGCCCAACACCGGGGAGCTGTTTTTT. Translation gives CASSPYRTGPNTGELFF.

The chain has TRBV4-1 and TRBJ2-2; the D gene could be TRBD1 or TRBD2 (5 bases each). CDR1 MGHRA and CDR2 YSYEKL come from the germline V gene. Trimming took 0 bases from V and 3 from J, leaving 11 bases between them. The CDR3 has 16 amino acids. In DNA, the CDR3 is TGCGCCAGCAGCCAAGAGGGGGTCGGATACACCGGGGAGCTGTTTTTT. Its protein is CASSQEGVGYTGELFF.

This clonotype came up many times. The rearrangement links TRBV7-9 to TRBJ1-1, with D perhaps TRBD1 (5 bases). The CDR3 totals 14 residues. Trimming took off 6 bases at V and 1 base at J, with 12 bases between the two ends. Germline V gene lookup returns CDR1 SEHNR and CDR2 FQNEAQ (reference sequence). The CDR3 protein is CASSRTGTNTEAFF. The CDR3 DNA reads TGTGCCAGCAGTCGAACAGGTACGAACACTGAAGCTTTCTTT.

About this clonotype itself: One end of the junction does not line up with germline, which may come from a read error. The chain couples TRBV2 to TRBJ1-1, with D possibly matching TRBD1 (6 bases). The CDR3 contains 15 residues. Germline values: CDR1 SNHLY, CDR2 FYNNEI. The CDR3 region is CAGSVGGAIITEAFF. The CDR3 DNA reads as TGTGCCGGCAGTGTTGGGGGGGCGATAATCACTGAAGCTTTCTTT.

The rearrangement joins TRBV2 to TRBJ2-5; D unclear. Germline loops: CDR1 SNHLY, CDR2 FYNNEI. Trimming took 5 bases from V and 3 from J, leaving 16 bases between them. The CDR3 extends over 15 amino acids. CDR3 amino acids: CASSLSRGGEETQYF. CDR3 nucleotides: TGTGCCAGCAGTTTATCAAGAGGCGGTGAAGAGACCCAGTACTTC.

Ten or more counts support this clonotype. The V gene is TRBV7-3, the J gene TRBJ1-6, with D hard to call. Trimming removed 3 bases at V and 8 bases at J, with 8 bases between. Per germline, CDR1 SGHTA and CDR2 FQGTGA. The CDR3 totals 13 residues. The CDR3 spells CASSFSRDSPLHF. DNA for the CDR3: TGTGCCAGCAGCTTTTCGCGGGATTCACCCCTCCACTTT.

This chain joins TRBV12-3 or TRBV12-4 and TRBJ1-5; no definite D call. The CDR3 runs to 12 residues. Trimming took off 2 bases at V and 9 bases at J, with 8 bases between the two ends. This chain's CDR3 is CASSLWVRPQHF. DNA of the CDR3: TGTGCCAGCAGTTTATGGGTTCGGCCCCAGCATTTT.

Notes on this clonotype: A much larger clone sits a single nucleotide away, making a read error possible. The conserved phenylalanine or tryptophan is not found at the CDR3 terminus, so this likely reflects a read error. V is TRBV4-1 and J is TRBJ2-7, with TRBD1 matching 7 bases. This CDR3 is built from 14 residues. Germline CDR1 reads MGHRA; CDR2 reads YSYEKL. With V trimmed by 2 bases and J by 2 bases, 3 bases remained unmatched. The CDR3 sequence: CASSQRDSTYEQYC. As DNA, the CDR3 is TGCGCCAGCAGCCAACGGGACAGCACCTACGAGCAGTACTGC.

This clonotype was counted many times. The V and J genes are TRBV7-2 and TRBJ2-7; D is possibly TRBD1 (5 bases). CDR1 is SGHTA, CDR2 FQGNSA, per germline. The CDR3 totals 15 residues. The ends were cut back, 0 bases at V and 0 bases at J, with 9 bases in the middle. The CDR3 is CASSLAGPASYEQYF. CDR3 bases: TGTGCCAGCAGCTTAGCGGGGCCGGCCTCCTACGAGCAGTACTTC. Full variable domain (outside the CDR3, taken from reference TRBV7-2 and TRBJ2-7): GAGVSQSPSNKVTEKGKDVELRCDPISGHTALYWYRQSLGQGLEFLIYFQGNSAPDKSGLPSDRFSAERTGGSVSTLTIQRTQQEDSAVYLCASSLAGPASYEQYFGPGTRLTVT.

This clonotype was seen more than once but under ten times. The CDR3: CASSQDRDSLMETQYF. The CDR3 DNA sequence: TGCGCCAGCAGCCAAGATCGGGACAGTTTAATGGAGACCCAGTACTTC. The J gene is TRBJ2-5, the V gene TRBV4-3, with TRBD1 matching over 7 bases. Germline-derived CDR1 and CDR2 are LGHNA and YSLEER. This CDR3 comprises 16 residues. V shed 0 bases and J 5 bases; nucleotides not matched to a gene: 9.

This chain links TRBV20-1 with TRBJ2-5; D is ambiguous. V lost 7 bases and J lost 0, with 9 bases in between. The CDR3 contains 12 residues. From germline, CDR1 is DFQATT and CDR2 SNEGSKA (reference sequence). This CDR3 is CSVRVDQETQYF. DNA for the CDR3: TGCAGTGTTCGTGTTGACCAAGAGACCCAGTACTTC.

Many counts were recorded for this clonotype. The chain couples TRBV2 to TRBJ1-5; 8 bases match TRBD1. CDR1 and CDR2 (germline): SNHLY, FYNNEI. The CDR3 consists of 14 residues. After removal of 6 bases from V and 5 bases from J, the junction contained 6 bases not matched to a gene. The CDR3 region is CASSDQTGDQPQHF. The CDR3 region has the DNA TGTGCCAGCAGCGATCAGACAGGGGATCAGCCCCAGCATTTT.

This clonotype was seen ten or more times. The chain links TRBV7-2 to TRBJ2-7, with TRBD1 as a possible D gene (6 bases). The CDR3 loop spans 14 amino acids. Germline CDR1 reads SGHTA; CDR2 reads FQGNSA. The V end lost 4 bases, the J end lost 8 bases, and 18 bases lay between the germline ends. For the CDR3, the DNA is TGTGCCAGCAGCTCTGGGACAAGCCGAGTGCAGCAGTACTTC. Translating gives CASSSGTSRVQQYF.

This clonotype has at least ten counts. V is TRBV13 and J is TRBJ2-2, with 9 bases identical to TRBD1. With 5 bases clipped from V and 4 bases from J, the junction kept 5 bases outside the gene matches. The CDR3 has 15 residues. Germline V lookup: CDR1 PRHDT, CDR2 FYEKMQ (reference sequence). The CDR3 DNA reads as TGTGCCAGCAGCCACGGACAGGGGACCACCGGGGAGCTGTTTTTT. This codes for CASSHGQGTTGELFF.

A remark on this clonotype: A junction end diverges from the germline sequence, so it may reflect a read error. This chain connects TRBV29-1 to TRBJ2-3; the D call may be TRBD1 or TRBD2 (5 bases each). CDR3 length equals 12 residues. Germline lookup yields CDR1 SQVTM and CDR2 ANQGSEA. CDR3 nucleotide sequence: TGCAGCGTAGCGGAACGCACAGGTACGCAGTATTTT. Protein sequence: CSVAERTGTQYF.

The chain is built from TRBV24-1 and TRBJ2-7; the D gene is possibly TRBD1 (5 bases). Germline V CDR1 and CDR2: KGHDR, SFDVKD. Deletions cut 0 bases from V and 7 bases from J, with 9 bases between. The CDR3 covers 13 residues. CDR3 in amino acids: CATSDLAGREQYF. The CDR3 DNA sequence: TGTGCCACCAGTGATTTGGCAGGGCGGGAGCAGTACTTC.

This clonotype was found many times. The rearrangement uses TRBV7-9 and TRBJ1-2; D remains ambiguous. V lost 5 bases, J lost 4 bases, and 8 bases lay in between. Germline V gene lookup returns CDR1 SEHNR and CDR2 FQNEAQ (reference sequence). The CDR3 has 12 amino acids. CDR3 coding DNA: TGTGCCAGCAGCAGGTCGGGCTATGGCTACACCTTC. Translated, it gives CASSRSGYGYTF.

Note on this clonotype: This could be a read error, since a much larger clone is one nucleotide away. The genes are TRBV20-1 and TRBJ1-4; no clear D gene. Germline lookup yields CDR1 DFQATT and CDR2 SNEGSKA (reference sequence). V lost 1 base, J lost 4 bases, and 7 bases lay in between. This CDR3 comprises 13 residues. DNA of the CDR3: TGCAGTGCTAGAGGGACGGATAATGAAAAACTGTTTTTT. Encoded protein: CSARGTDNEKLFF.

In this sample, this clonotype turned up many times. The chain recombines TRBV13 with TRBJ2-5; TRBD1 matches at 8 bases. This CDR3 spans 14 amino acids. V was pared by 4 bases and J by 6 bases, with 7 bases of the junction left unmatched. Germline V gene sequence: CDR1 PRHDT, CDR2 FYEKMQ (reference sequence). Here the CDR3 reads CASSSQGAGKTQYF. In nucleotides, the CDR3 is TGTGCCAGCAGCTCCCAGGGGGCTGGGAAGACCCAGTACTTC.

This chain links TRBV29-1 with TRBJ2-7, with 8 nucleotides matching TRBD1. The CDR3 runs 14 residues. V gave up 5 bases and J gave up 7 bases; unmatched junction bases: 13. Germline CDR1 SQVTM, CDR2 ANQGSEA. CDR3 sequence reads: CSVTTGDGANEQYF. The CDR3 DNA follows: TGCAGCGTTACGACAGGGGATGGTGCAAATGAGCAGTACTTC.

The chain uses TRBV9 and TRBJ2-2; D unresolved. Germline V CDR1 and CDR2: SGDLS, YYNGEE. The CDR3 contains 16 residues. With 4 bases removed from V and 1 base from J, the gap between germline ends came to 14 bases. The CDR3 sequence is CASSPRSRGNTGELFF. The DNA of the CDR3 is TGTGCCAGCAGCCCCCGGTCTCGTGGGAACACCGGGGAGCTGTTTTTT.

This clonotype was found once. A much bigger clone sits one base away, suggesting this may be a read error. This chain connects TRBV9 to TRBJ1-1; D uncertain. This CDR3 comprises 15 residues. The V gene's germline CDR1 is SGDLS and CDR2 YYNGEE. V was pared by 3 bases and J by 0 bases, with 12 bases between. The CDR3 nucleotides are TGTGCCAGCAGCGCGACGAAACCACTGAACACTGAAGCTTTCTTT. Translated, it gives CASSATKPLNTEAFF.

This clonotype was observed at least ten times. The chain has TRBV9 and TRBJ1-6; TRBD1 agrees at 9 bases. Germline values: CDR1 SGDLS, CDR2 YYNGEE. J was trimmed by 7 bases and V by 4 bases; bases with no gene match: 15. This CDR3 contains 18 residues. The CDR3 sequence: CASSPSPPGTGLNSPLHF. The CDR3 DNA is TGTGCCAGCAGCCCCAGCCCCCCCGGGACAGGGCTGAATTCACCCCTCCACTTT.

This clonotype appeared many times. Mismatch with germline at one junction end may stem from a read error. The gene calls are TRBV5-1 and TRBJ1-2; D gene unclear. Germline CDR1 reads SGHRS; CDR2 reads YFSETQ. The CDR3 extends over 12 amino acids. CDR3: CASSLAGDGYTF. The CDR3 DNA reads TGTGCCAGCAGCTTAGCCGGGGATGGCTACACCTTC.